This T cell receptor beta chain stems from a study of blood T cell repertoires in COVID-19. The method was immunoSEQ multiplex PCR; TCRdb's version includes in-frame clones alone and lacks a portion of them. The data contain 200,000 to 250,000 clones, about four fifths of them seen just once; the ten biggest clones take up approximately 6.5%. CDR3 length: 15 amino acids. Germline values: CDR1 MDHEN, CDR2 SYDVKM. With 3 bases removed from V and 6 bases from J, the gap between germline ends came to 12 bases. The chain couples TRBV28 to TRBJ1-6; D is possibly TRBD1 (6 bases). This TCR derives from a woman in her thirties or forties who had recovered from COVID-19. Sequencing was carried out using PBMCs or T cells enriched from blood (not recorded which). For the CDR3, the DNA is TGTGCCAGCAGTTTTCTTTCGGACAGTAATTCACCCCTCCACTTT. Its translation: CASSFLSDSNSPLHF. Full variable domain (remainder filled in from reference TRBV28 and TRBJ1-6): DVKVTQSSRYLVKRTGEKVFLECVQDMDHENMFWYRQDPGLGLRLIYFSYDVKMKEKGDIPEGYSVSREKKERFSLILESASTNQTSMYLCASSFLSDSNSPLHFGNGTRLTVT.